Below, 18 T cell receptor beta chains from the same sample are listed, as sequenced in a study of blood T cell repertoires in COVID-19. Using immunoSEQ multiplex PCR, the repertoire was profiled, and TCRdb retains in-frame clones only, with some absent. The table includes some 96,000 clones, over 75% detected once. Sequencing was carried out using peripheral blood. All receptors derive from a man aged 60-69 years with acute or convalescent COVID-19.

CDR3 in amino acids: CAWGRRDRGYTIYF. The CDR3 DNA reads as TGTGCCTGGGGACGCCGGGACAGGGGTTACACCATATATTTT. The chain carries TRBV30 and TRBJ1-3, with 10 bases aligning to TRBD1. Trimming at V came to 5 bases and at J to 8 bases, leaving 9 bases not matched to a gene. This CDR3 is built from 14 residues. CDR1 is GTSNPN, CDR2 SVGIG, per germline (reference sequence). Full variable domain (outside the CDR3, taken from reference TRBV30 and TRBJ1-3): SQTIHQWPATLVQPVGSPLSLECTVEGTSNPNLYWYRQAAGRGLQLLFYSVGIGQISSEVPQNLSASRPQDRQFILSSKKLLLSDSGFYLCAWGRRDRGYTIYFGEGSWLTVV.

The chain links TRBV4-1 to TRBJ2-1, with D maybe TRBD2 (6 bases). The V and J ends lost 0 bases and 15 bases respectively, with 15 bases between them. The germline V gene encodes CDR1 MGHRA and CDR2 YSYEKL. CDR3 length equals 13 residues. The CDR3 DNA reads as TGCGCCAGCAGCCAAGATCTGCGGGGAACTGGGTTCTTC. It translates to CASSQDLRGTGFF.

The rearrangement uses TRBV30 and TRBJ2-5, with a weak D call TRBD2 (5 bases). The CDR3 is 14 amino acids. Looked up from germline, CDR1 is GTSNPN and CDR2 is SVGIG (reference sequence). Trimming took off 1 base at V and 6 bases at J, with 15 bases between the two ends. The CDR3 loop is CAWSGGRSGKTQYF. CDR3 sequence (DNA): TGTGCCTGGAGTGGAGGGCGTAGTGGAAAGACCCAGTACTTC. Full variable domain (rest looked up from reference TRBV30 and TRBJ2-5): SQTIHQWPATLVQPVGSPLSLECTVEGTSNPNLYWYRQAAGRGLQLLFYSVGIGQISSEVPQNLSASRPQDRQFILSSKKLLLSDSGFYLCAWSGGRSGKTQYFGPGTRLLVL.

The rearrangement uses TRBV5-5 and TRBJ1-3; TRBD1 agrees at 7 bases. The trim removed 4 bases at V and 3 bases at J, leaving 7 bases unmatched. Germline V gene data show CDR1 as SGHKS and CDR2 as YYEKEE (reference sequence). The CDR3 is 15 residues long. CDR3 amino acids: CASSPGDRFGNTIYF. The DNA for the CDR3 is TGTGCCAGCAGCCCCGGGGACAGATTTGGAAACACCATATATTTT.

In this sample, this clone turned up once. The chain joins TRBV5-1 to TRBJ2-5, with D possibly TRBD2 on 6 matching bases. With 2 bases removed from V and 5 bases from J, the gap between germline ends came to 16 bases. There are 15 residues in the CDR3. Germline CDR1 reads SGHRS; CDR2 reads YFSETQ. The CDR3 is CASSFRQEGPETQYF. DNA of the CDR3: TGCGCCAGCAGCTTCCGTCAGGAGGGGCCGGAGACCCAGTACTTC.

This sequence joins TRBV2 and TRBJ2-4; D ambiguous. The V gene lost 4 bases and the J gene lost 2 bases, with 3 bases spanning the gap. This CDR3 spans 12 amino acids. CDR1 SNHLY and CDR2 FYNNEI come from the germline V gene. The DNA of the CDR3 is TGTGCCAGCAGTGGTACCAAAAACATTCAGTACTTC. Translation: CASSGTKNIQYF.

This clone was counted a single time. The CDR3 DNA is TGTGCCATCGGGAGGGTTCAGCAGCCCCAGCATTTT. It is translated as CAIGRVQQPQHF. This chain uses TRBV10-3 with TRBJ1-5; unclear D gene. V was cut by 8 bases and J by 7 bases, with 12 bases left in between. CDR3 length: 12 amino acids. The germline V gene encodes CDR1 ENHRY and CDR2 SYGVKD.

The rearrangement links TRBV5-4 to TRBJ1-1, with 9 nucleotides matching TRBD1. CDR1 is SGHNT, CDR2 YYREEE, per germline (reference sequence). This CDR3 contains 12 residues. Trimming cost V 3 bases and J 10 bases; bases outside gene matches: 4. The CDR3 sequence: CASSWQTGGAFF. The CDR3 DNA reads TGTGCCAGCAGCTGGCAGACAGGGGGAGCTTTCTTT.

The CDR3 region has the DNA TGTGCCAGCAGTGACTCGTTGCGGGGTCTCTTGGGAGAGCAGTACGTC. Protein product: CASSDSLRGLLGEQYV. The chain recombines TRBV6-4 with TRBJ2-7, with D tentatively TRBD2 (6 bases). Germline lookup yields CDR1 MRHNA and CDR2 SNTAGT. The CDR3 loop spans 16 amino acids. V was cut by 0 bases and J by 7 bases, with 19 bases left in between.

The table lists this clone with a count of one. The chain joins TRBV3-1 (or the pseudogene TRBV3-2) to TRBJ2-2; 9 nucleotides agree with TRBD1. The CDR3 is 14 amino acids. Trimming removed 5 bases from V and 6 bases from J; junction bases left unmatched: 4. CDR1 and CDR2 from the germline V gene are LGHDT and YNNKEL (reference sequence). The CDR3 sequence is CASSFRTGAGELFF. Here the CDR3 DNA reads TGTGCCAGCAGCTTCCGGACAGGGGCCGGGGAGCTGTTTTTT.

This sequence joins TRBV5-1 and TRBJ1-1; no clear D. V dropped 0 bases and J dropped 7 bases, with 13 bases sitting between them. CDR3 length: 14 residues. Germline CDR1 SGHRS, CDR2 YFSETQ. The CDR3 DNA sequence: TGCGCCAGCAGCTTGGAGAGTGGTAAATTTGAAGCTTTCTTT. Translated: CASSLESGKFEAFF. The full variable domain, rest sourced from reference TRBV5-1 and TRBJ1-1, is KAGVTQTPRYLIKTRGQQVTLSCSPISGHRSVSWYQQTPGQGLQFLFEYFSETQRNKGNFPGRFSGRQFSNSRSEMNVSTLELGDSALYLCASSLESGKFEAFFGQGTRLTVV.

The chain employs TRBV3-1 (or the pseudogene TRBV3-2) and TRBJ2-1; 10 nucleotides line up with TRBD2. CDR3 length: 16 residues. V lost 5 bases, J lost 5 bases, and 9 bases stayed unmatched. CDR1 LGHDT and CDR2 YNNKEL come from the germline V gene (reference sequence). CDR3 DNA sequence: TGTGCCAGCAGCTACCGGAGCGGGGGGGAAAACAATGAGCAGTTCTTC. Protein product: CASSYRSGGENNEQFF.

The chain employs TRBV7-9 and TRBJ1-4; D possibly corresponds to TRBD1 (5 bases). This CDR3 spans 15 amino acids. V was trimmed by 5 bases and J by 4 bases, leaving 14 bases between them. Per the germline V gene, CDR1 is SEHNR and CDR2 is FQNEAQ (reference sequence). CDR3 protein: CASSAPGLSNEKLFF. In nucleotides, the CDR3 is TGTGCCAGCAGCGCCCCGGGACTGAGTAATGAAAAACTGTTTTTT.

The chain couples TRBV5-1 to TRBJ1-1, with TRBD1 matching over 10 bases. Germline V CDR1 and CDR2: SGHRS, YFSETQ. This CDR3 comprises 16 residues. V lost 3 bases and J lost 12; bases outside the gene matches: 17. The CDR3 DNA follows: TGCGCCAGCAGCTCAAGTAGACAGGGGGCCGGGTTAACCTCTTTCTTT. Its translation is CASSSSRQGAGLTSFF.

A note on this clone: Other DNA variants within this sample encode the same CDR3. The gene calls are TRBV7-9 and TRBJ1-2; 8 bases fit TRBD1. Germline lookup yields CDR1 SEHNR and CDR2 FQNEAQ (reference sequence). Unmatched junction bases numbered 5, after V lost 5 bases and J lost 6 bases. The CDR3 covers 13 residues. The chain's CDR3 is CASSLGQGDGYTF. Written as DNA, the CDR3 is TGTGCCAGCAGCCTAGGACAGGGTGATGGCTACACCTTC.

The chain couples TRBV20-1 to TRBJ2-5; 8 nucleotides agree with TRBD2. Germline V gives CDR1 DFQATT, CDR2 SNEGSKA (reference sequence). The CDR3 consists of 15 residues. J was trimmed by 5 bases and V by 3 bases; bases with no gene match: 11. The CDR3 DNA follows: TGCAGTGCTAGTGATTCGGGGGGGCCGGGGGAGACCCAGTACTTC. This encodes CSASDSGGPGETQYF.

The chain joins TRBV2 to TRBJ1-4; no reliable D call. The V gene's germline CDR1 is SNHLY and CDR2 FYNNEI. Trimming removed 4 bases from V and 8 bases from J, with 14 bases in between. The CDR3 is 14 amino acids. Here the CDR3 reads CASSVASTSEKLFF. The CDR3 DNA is TGTGCCAGCAGTGTGGCCAGTACCTCCGAAAAACTGTTTTTT.

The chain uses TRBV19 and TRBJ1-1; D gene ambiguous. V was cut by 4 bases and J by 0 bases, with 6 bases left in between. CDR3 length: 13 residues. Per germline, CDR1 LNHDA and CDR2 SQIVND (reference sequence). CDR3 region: CASSTTVNTEAFF. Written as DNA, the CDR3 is TGTGCCAGTAGTACAACAGTGAACACTGAAGCTTTCTTT.